This TCR beta chain comes out of a study of T cell responses to AZD1222 COVID-19 vaccine. Study findings and constraints: The CD4 TCRs associated with vaccination extended across spike and predominated at 160-218 and 743-854. Repertoires in all cases were sampled only once the peak T cell response had passed. Regions left unmutated in variants are reportedly the target of nearly half of spike-specific TCRs.

Second-dose intervals of approximately 4 or approximately 12 weeks were pooled. The assay was immunoSEQ multiplex PCR, and TCRdb's table has in-frame clones only and misses some. The repertoire has under 150,000 clones, around 90% of them found once; the top ten carry roughly 1%. A remark on this clone: Its target is not known.

The CDR3 consists of 12 residues. V lost 4 bases and J 6 bases, leaving 9 bases between the germline ends. This specimen was peripheral blood, taken 28 days after the second AZD1222 dose. This chain links TRBV12-3 or TRBV12-4 with TRBJ1-1; D ambiguous. This TCR came from an adult who received the AZD1222 COVID-19 vaccine. CDR3 bases: TGTGCCAGCAGTTCCTTCGTGGCTGAAGCTTTCTTT. Amino acids: CASSSFVAEAFF.